The clone carrying this T cell receptor beta chain has a count of ten or more. Trimming stripped 3 bases from V and 13 bases from J, with 15 bases between. CDR3 length: 13 amino acids. This sample is drawn from a study of HIV-infected patients and healthy controls. cDNA was made from 400 to 500 ng RNA using alpha and beta constant primers. Each of the alpha and beta chains got its own library through chain-specific third strand synthesis with indices. TCRdb recomputed calls from the 5' RACE reads with MiXCR, one row per CDR3 protein. The sample includes around 9,800 distinct CDR3 sequences, 7% to 7.5% of them seen just once. All unsorted peripheral T cells were captured because whole blood was used without fractionation.

This specimen consisted of blood, obtained before antiretroviral therapy. This TCR was recovered from an adult with HIV infection. This chain connects TRBV12-3 or TRBV12-4 to TRBJ2-2; tentatively, D is TRBD1 (6 bases). In DNA, the CDR3 is TGTGCCAGCAGTTTGTTGGCAGGGGTAGTGCTGTTTTTT. It is translated as CASSLLAGVVLFF.